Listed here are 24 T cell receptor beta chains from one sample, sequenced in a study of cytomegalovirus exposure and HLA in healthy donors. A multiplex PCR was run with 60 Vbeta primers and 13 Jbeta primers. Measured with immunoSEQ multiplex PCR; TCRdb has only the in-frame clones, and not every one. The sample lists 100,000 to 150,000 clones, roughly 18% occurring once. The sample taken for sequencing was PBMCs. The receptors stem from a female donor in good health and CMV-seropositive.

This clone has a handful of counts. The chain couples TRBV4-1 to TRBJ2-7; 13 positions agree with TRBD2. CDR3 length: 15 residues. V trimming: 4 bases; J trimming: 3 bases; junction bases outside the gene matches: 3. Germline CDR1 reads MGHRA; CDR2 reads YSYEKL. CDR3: CASSPTSGGFYEQYF. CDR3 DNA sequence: TGCGCCAGCAGCCCGACTAGCGGGGGGTTCTACGAGCAGTACTTC.

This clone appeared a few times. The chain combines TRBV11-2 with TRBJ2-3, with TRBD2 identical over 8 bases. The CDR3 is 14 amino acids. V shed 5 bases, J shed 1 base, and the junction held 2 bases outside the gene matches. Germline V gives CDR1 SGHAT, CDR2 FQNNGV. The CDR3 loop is CASSLLAGTDTQYF. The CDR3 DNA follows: TGTGCCAGCAGCCTACTAGCGGGCACAGATACGCAGTATTTT.

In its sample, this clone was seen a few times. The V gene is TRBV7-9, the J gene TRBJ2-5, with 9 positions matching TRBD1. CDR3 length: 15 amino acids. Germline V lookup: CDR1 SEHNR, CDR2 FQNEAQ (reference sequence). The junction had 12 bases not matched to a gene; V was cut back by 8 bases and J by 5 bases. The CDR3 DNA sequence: TGTGCCAGCTTCCCTCTCACAGGGGGCGGCGAGACCCAGTACTTC. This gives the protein CASFPLTGGGETQYF. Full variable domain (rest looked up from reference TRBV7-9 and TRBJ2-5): DTGVSQNPRHKITKRGQNVTFRCDPISEHNRLYWYRQTLGQGPEFLTYFQNEAQLEKSRLLSDRFSAERPKGSFSTLEIQRTEQGDSAMYLCASFPLTGGGETQYFGPGTRLLVL.

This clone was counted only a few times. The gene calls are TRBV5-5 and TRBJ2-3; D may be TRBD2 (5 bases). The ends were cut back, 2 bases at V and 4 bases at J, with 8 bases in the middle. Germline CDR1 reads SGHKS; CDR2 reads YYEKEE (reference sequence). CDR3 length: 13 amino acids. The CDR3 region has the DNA TGTGCCAGCAGCTTCGGGATCCCAGATACGCAGTATTTT. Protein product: CASSFGIPDTQYF.

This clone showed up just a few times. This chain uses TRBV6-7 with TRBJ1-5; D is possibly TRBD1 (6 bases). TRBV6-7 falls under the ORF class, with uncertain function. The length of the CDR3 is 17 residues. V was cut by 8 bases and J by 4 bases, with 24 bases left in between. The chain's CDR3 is CASGLGGTTVRNQPQHF. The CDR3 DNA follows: TGTGCCAGCGGACTCGGTGGGACAACGGTTCGGAATCAGCCCCAGCATTTT.

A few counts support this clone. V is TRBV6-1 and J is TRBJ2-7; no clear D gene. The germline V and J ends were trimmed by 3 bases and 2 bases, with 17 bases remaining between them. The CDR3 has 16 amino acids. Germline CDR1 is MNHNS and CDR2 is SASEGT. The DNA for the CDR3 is TGTGCCAGCAGTGACCCCAAGGAGTGGTCTGCCTACGAGCAGTACTTC. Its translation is CASSDPKEWSAYEQYF.

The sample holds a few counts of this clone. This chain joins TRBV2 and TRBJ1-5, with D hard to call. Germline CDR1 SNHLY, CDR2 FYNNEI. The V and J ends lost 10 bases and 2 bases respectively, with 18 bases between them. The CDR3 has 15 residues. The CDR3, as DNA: TGTGCCACCTCTTCGGGAGTTGACGGCAATCAGCCCCAGCATTTT. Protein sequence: CATSSGVDGNQPQHF.

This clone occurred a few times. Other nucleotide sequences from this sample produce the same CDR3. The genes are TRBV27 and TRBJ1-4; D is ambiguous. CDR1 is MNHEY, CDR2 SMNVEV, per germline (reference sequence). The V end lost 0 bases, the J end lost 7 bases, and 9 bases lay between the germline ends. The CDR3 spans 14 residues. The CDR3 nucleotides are TGTGCCAGCAGTTTATCCTGGGGAGGTGAAAAACTGTTTTTT. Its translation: CASSLSWGGEKLFF.

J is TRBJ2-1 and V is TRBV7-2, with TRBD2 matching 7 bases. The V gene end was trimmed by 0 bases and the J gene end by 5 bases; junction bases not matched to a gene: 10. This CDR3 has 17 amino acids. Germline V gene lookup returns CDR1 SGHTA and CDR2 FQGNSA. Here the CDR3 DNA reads TGTGCCAGCAGCTTAGCTGTGGGGAGGGAACCTAACAATGAGCAGTTCTTC. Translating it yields CASSLAVGREPNNEQFF.

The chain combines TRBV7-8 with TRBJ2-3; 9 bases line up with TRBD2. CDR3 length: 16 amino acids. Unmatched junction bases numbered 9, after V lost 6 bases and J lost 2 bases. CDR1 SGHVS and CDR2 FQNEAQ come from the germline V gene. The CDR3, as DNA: TGTGCCAGCAGTCGAAGAAGACTAGCGGCCACAGATACGCAGTATTTT. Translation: CASSRRRLAATDTQYF. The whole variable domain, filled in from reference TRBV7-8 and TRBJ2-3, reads GAGVSQSPRYKVAKRGQDVALRCDPISGHVSLFWYQQALGQGPEFLTYFQNEAQLDKSGLPSDRFFAERPEGSVSTLKIQRTQQEDSAVYLCASSRRRLAATDTQYFGPGTRLTVL.

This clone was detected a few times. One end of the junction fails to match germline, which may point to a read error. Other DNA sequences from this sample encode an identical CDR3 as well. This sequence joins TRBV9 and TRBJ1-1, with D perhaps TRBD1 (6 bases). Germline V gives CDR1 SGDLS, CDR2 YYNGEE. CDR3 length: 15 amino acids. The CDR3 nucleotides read TGTGCCAGCAGCGCTCCCCTAGGGGGTAACACTGAAGCCTTCTTT. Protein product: CASSAPLGGNTEAFF.

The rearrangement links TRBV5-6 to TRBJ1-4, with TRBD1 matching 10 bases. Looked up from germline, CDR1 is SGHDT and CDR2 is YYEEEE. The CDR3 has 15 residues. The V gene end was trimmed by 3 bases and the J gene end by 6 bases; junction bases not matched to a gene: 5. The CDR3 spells CASSYDRGRYEKLFF. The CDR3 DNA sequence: TGTGCCAGCAGCTACGACAGGGGGCGATATGAAAAACTGTTTTTT.

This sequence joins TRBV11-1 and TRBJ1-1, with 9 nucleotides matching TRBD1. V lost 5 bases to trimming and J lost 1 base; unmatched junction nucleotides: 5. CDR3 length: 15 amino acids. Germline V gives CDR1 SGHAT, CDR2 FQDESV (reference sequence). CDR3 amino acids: CASSLWGQGNTEAFF. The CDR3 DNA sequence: TGTGCCAGCAGCCTCTGGGGACAGGGGAACACTGAAGCTTTCTTT. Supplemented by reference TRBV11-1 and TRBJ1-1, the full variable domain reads EAEVAQSPRYKITEKSQAVAFWCDPISGHATLYWYRQILGQGPELLVQFQDESVVDDSQLPKDRFSAERLKGVDSTLKIQPAELGDSAMYLCASSLWGQGNTEAFFGQGTRLTVV.

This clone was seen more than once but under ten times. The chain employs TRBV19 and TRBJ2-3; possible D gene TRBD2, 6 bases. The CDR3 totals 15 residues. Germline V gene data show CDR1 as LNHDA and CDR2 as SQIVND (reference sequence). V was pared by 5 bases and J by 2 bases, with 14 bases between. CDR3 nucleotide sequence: TGTGCCAGTAGTGTACTAGCTCTAACCACAGATACGCAGTATTTT. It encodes CASSVLALTTDTQYF.

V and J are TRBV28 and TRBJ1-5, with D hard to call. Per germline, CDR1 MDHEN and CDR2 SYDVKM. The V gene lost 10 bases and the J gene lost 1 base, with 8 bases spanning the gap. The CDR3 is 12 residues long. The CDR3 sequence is CATIRSNQPQHF. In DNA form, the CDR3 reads TGTGCCACCATACGGAGCAATCAGCCCCAGCATTTT.

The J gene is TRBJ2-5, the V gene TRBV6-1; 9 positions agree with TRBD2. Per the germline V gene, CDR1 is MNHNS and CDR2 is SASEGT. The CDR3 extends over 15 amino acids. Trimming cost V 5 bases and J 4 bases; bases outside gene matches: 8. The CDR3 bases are TGTGCCAGCAGTCGGGTAGCGGGGGTGGGAGAGACCCAGTACTTC. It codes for CASSRVAGVGETQYF.

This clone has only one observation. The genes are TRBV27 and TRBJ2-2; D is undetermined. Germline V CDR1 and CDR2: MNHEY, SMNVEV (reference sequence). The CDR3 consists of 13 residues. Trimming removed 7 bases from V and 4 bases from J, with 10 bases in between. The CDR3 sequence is CASTGTPTGELFF. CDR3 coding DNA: TGTGCCAGCACAGGTACCCCCACCGGGGAGCTGTTTTTT.

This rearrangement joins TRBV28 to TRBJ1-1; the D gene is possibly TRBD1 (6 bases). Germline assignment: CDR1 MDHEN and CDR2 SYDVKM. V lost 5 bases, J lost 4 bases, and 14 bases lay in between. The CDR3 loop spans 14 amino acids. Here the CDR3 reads CASSPTLGATEAFF. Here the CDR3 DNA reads TGTGCCAGCAGTCCTACATTGGGGGCCACTGAAGCTTTCTTT.

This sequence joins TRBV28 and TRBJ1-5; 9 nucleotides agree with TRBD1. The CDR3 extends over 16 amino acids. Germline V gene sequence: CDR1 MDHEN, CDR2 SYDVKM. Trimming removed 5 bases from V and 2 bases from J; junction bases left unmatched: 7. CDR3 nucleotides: TGTGCCAGCAGTGGAATCCGGGACAGGGGCAATCAGCCCCAGCATTTT. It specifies CASSGIRDRGNQPQHF.

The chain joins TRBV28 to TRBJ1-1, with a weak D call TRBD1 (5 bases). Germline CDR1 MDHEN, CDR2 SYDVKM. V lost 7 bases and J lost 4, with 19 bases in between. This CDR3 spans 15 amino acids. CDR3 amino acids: CASIQGGAVGTEAFF. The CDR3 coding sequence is TGTGCCAGCATCCAGGGAGGAGCGGTGGGCACTGAAGCTTTCTTT. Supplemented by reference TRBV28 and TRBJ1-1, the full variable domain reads DVKVTQSSRYLVKRTGEKVFLECVQDMDHENMFWYRQDPGLGLRLIYFSYDVKMKEKGDIPEGYSVSREKKERFSLILESASTNQTSMYLCASIQGGAVGTEAFFGQGTRLTVV.

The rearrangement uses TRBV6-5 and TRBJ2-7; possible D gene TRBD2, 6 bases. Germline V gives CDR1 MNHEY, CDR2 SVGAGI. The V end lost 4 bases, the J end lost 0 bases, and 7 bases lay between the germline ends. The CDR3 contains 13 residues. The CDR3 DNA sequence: TGTGCCAGCAGTTTGACTAGCTCCTACGAGCAGTACTTC. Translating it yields CASSLTSSYEQYF.

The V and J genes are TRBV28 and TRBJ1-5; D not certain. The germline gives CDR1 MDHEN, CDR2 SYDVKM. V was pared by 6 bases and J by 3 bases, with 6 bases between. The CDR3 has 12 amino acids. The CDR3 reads CASRENNQPQHF. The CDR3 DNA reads TGTGCCAGCAGGGAGAACAATCAGCCCCAGCATTTT.

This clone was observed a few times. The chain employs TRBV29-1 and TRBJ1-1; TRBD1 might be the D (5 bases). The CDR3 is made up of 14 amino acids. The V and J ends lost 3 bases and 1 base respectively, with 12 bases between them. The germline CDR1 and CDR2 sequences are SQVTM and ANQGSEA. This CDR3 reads CSVDFWGENTEAFF. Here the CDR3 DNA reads TGCAGCGTTGATTTTTGGGGGGAGAACACTGAAGCTTTCTTT.

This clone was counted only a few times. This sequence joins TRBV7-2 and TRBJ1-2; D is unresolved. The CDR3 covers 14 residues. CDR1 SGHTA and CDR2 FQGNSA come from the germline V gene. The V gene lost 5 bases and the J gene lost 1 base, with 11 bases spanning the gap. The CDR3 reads CASSPQTSNYGYTF. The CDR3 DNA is TGTGCCAGCAGCCCCCAGACAAGTAACTATGGCTACACCTTC.